This T cell receptor beta chain was captured by sequencing in a study of shared clonotypes between healthy human individuals. General study results and limits: Naive subsets generally exceeded memory subsets in estimated richness.

Only in-frame clones appear in the TCRdb table, and some are missing; sequencing was by immunoSEQ multiplex PCR. The sample has roughly 2 million clones, 90% to 95% seen once. A split of CD4+ cells into CD45RA+ naive and CD45RA-negative memory subsets was performed. The ends lost 4 bases at V and 6 bases at J; junction bases unmatched: 6. CDR1 SGHRS and CDR2 YFSETQ come from the germline V gene. The CDR3 runs to 14 residues. A single count supports this clone. No antigen is known for it. This sequence joins TRBV5-1 and TRBJ2-2, with 7 bases fitting TRBD2. Input material: naive CD4+ T cells sorted from blood. As for subset: CD45RA+ positively selected. The receptor's source is a young man in good health. Written as DNA, the CDR3 is TGCGCCAGCAGCATCGGACTAGTCCCCGGGGAGCTGTTTTTT. Protein sequence: CASSIGLVPGELFF.